The present T cell receptor beta chain was sequenced within a study of blood T cell repertoires in COVID-19. Turning to the study itself: Samples taken during acute and convalescent COVID-19 were collected in the United States, Italy and Spain.

Participants came from roughly 24 US areas, aged about 18 to 90 years. Participants' reported clinical history set cohort assignment. Germline V gene sequence: CDR1 GTSNPN, CDR2 SVGIG (reference sequence). The CDR3 is 11 amino acids. Trimming shortened V by 3 bases and J by 5 bases, and 7 bases separated the two germline ends. Authors' data handling: Nucleated cell counts were estimated from reference gene primer amplification. Data came from immunoSEQ multiplex PCR; TCRdb stores just in-frame clones and leaves some out. That table supplies the V and J calls and clone size; D and trimming were determined from the DNA. There are 150,000 to 200,000 clones in the sample; roughly three quarters occur only once, and about a sixth lies in the top ten.

Sequenced material: PBMCs or T cells enriched from blood (not recorded which). The source is a woman aged 45-59 years with acute COVID-19. The V call is TRBV30, the J call TRBJ1-2, with D hard to call. The CDR3 protein is CAWSLEYGYTF. For the CDR3, the DNA is TGTGCCTGGAGCCTGGAGTATGGCTACACCTTC.